This entry describes one T cell receptor (beta chain). No antigen is known for it. This sample is drawn from a study of T cell responses to AZD1222 COVID-19 vaccine. Study overall: Second-dose intervals of approximately 4 or approximately 12 weeks were pooled. The study, taken as a whole, reports: Only a handful of individuals given AZD1222 were seropositive at baseline.

TCRdb keeps only in-frame clones here, not all; method: immunoSEQ multiplex PCR. The sample has 150,000 to 200,000 clones, 85% to 95% seen once; the top ten hold 0.7% to 0.9%. CDR1 is SGHAT, CDR2 FQNNGV, per germline. CDR3 length: 14 residues. The V gene lost 5 bases and the J gene lost 10 bases, with 20 bases spanning the gap. This chain links TRBV11-2 with TRBJ2-5; tentative D call: TRBD1 (6 bases). The source is an adult in good health. Sequenced here: peripheral blood, sampled on day 0 of AZD1222 vaccination. The CDR3 spells CASSTSGRGRNQYF. The CDR3 nucleotides read TGTGCCAGCAGCACCTCGGGCAGGGGAAGGAACCAGTACTTC.